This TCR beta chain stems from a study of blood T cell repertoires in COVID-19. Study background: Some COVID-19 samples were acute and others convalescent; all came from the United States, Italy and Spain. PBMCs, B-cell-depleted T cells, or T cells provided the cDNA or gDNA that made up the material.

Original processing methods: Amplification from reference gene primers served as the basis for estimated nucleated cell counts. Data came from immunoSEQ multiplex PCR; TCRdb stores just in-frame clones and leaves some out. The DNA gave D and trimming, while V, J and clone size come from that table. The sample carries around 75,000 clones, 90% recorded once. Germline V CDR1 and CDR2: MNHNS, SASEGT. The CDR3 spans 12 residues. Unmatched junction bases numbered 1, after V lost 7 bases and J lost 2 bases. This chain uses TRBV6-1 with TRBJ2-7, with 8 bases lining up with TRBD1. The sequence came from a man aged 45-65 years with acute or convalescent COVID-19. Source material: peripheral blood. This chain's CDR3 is CASKDRAYEQYF. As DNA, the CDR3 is TGTGCCAGCAAGGACAGGGCCTACGAGCAGTACTTC.